The 8 T cell receptor beta chains in this list originate from one sample, sequenced in a study of blood T cells in healthy people across ages. A second PCR of about 7 to 11 cycles used a sample-barcoded 5' primer and a J-beta primer mix. TCRdb reanalysed the 5' RACE reads using MiXCR and keeps one entry per CDR3 protein. This table has approximately 850,000 distinct CDR3 sequences, 40% to 50% appearing once. The sample taken for sequencing was blood. The receptors here all came from a man between 60 and 70 years old in good health.

The chain employs TRBV24-1 and TRBJ1-2; weak D call: TRBD1 (5 bases). In germline, CDR1 is KGHDR, CDR2 SFDVKD. The CDR3 has 16 residues. V was trimmed by 5 bases and J by 6 bases, leaving 21 bases between them. The DNA of the CDR3 is TGTGCCACCAGTGCCAGCGGGCAGGGAGGACCCAATGGCTACACCTTC. Translated: CATSASGQGGPNGYTF.

J is TRBJ1-5 and V is TRBV7-9; D gene unclear. The length of the CDR3 is 13 residues. CDR1 SEHNR and CDR2 FQNEAQ come from the germline V gene (reference sequence). V was shortened by 3 bases and J by 2 bases, with 5 bases between the two germline ends. The CDR3 region is CASSFEGNQPQHF. Here the CDR3 DNA reads TGTGCCAGCAGCTTCGAGGGCAATCAGCCCCAGCATTTT.

Details on this clonotype: A read error is possible here, since a much larger clone lies one base away. The chain combines TRBV4-3 with TRBJ2-5, with D perhaps matching TRBD2 (6 bases). The CDR3 totals 15 residues. Germline lookup yields CDR1 LGHNA and CDR2 YSLEER. The CDR3 nucleotides read TGCGCCAGCAGCATCCTGGGGACTTCACAAGAGACCCGGTACTTC. As protein: CASSILGTSQETRYF.

This clonotype was seen a few times. This chain uses TRBV6-2 or TRBV6-3 with TRBJ1-1; D gene uncertain. Germline V CDR1 and CDR2: MNHEY, SVGEGT. The CDR3 totals 14 residues. Trimming shortened V by 2 bases and J by 6 bases, and 13 bases separated the two germline ends. CDR3: CASSYRLGRAEAFF. CDR3 coding DNA: TGTGCCAGCAGTTACCGGCTGGGTAGAGCTGAAGCTTTCTTT.

This rearrangement joins TRBV5-1 to TRBJ2-7, with 7 bases aligning to TRBD1. Germline CDR1 reads SGHRS; CDR2 reads YFSETQ. Trimming removed 4 bases from V and 4 bases from J; junction bases left unmatched: 5. This CDR3 has 13 residues. Here the CDR3 reads CASSATGVYEQYF. As DNA, the CDR3 is TGCGCCAGCAGCGCAACAGGGGTTTACGAGCAGTACTTC.

Notes on this clonotype: This clone may be a read error of a much larger clone one base away. The chain is built from TRBV7-2 and TRBJ2-1; 9 bases fit TRBD1. V lost 5 bases and J lost 10; bases outside the gene matches: 15. CDR1 is SGHTA and CDR2 is FQGNSA in the germline V gene. The CDR3 runs to 16 residues. CDR3 amino acids: CASSIDSGTGSYEQFF. The CDR3 DNA reads as TGTGCCAGCAGCATAGACTCCGGGACAGGGAGCTACGAGCAGTTCTTC.

The V gene is TRBV20-1, the J gene TRBJ2-3; 7 positions agree with TRBD1. Germline trimming cut 0 bases from V and 1 base from J; bases unmatched to any gene: 10. CDR1 is DFQATT and CDR2 is SNEGSKA in the germline V gene (reference sequence). CDR3 length equals 17 residues. DNA for the CDR3: TGCAGTGCTAGAGATATAGGACAGGCGAAAGGCACAGATACGCAGTATTTT. Translated, it gives CSARDIGQAKGTDTQYF.

J is TRBJ1-1 and V is TRBV11-3; D is unclear. The V gene lost 2 bases and the J gene lost 5 bases, with 9 bases spanning the gap. Germline CDR1 SGHNT, CDR2 YENEEA. The CDR3 is 13 amino acids. CDR3 coding DNA: TGTGCCAGCAGCTTACAGCCGGGGACTGAAGCTTTCTTT. Amino acid sequence: CASSLQPGTEAFF.